The 3 T cell receptor beta chains given below trace back to one sample, sequenced in a study of cytomegalovirus exposure and HLA in healthy donors. The primer mix had 60 Vbeta and 13 Jbeta primers. Only in-frame clones appear in the TCRdb table, and some are missing; sequencing was by immunoSEQ multiplex PCR. The profile covers 90,000 or so clones, with roughly 82% appearing a single time and less than 4% taken by the ten largest. Material for sequencing was PBMCs. Receptors were obtained from a man aged 25 to 45 in good health and CMV-seropositive.

The rearrangement uses TRBV5-1 and TRBJ2-2, with 8 nucleotides matching TRBD1. The CDR3 consists of 15 residues. After removal of 7 bases from V and 6 bases from J, the junction contained 11 bases not matched to a gene. Germline CDR1 and CDR2: SGHRS and YFSETQ. DNA of the CDR3: TGCGCCAGCGAGACCCGGACAGGGAGTCCCGGGGAGCTGTTTTTT. This gives the protein CASETRTGSPGELFF.

The chain carries TRBV2 and TRBJ2-5, with a possible D match to TRBD2 (5 bases). There are 14 residues in the CDR3. CDR1 is SNHLY and CDR2 is FYNNEI in the germline V gene. V was trimmed by 8 bases and J by 11 bases, leaving 24 bases between them. CDR3 coding DNA: TGTGCCAGCGGTCCTGGGGAGATCTCCTACGGGCAGTACTTC. As protein: CASGPGEISYGQYF.

In this sample, this clone turned up once. This chain connects TRBV5-6 to TRBJ2-1; 10 bases agree with TRBD2. With V trimmed by 1 base and J by 3 bases, 4 bases remained unmatched. In germline, CDR1 is SGHDT, CDR2 YYEEEE. This CDR3 is built from 16 residues. CDR3 amino acids: CASSLSLAGLYNEQFF. The CDR3 coding sequence is TGTGCCAGCAGCTTGTCACTAGCGGGACTCTACAATGAGCAGTTCTTC.